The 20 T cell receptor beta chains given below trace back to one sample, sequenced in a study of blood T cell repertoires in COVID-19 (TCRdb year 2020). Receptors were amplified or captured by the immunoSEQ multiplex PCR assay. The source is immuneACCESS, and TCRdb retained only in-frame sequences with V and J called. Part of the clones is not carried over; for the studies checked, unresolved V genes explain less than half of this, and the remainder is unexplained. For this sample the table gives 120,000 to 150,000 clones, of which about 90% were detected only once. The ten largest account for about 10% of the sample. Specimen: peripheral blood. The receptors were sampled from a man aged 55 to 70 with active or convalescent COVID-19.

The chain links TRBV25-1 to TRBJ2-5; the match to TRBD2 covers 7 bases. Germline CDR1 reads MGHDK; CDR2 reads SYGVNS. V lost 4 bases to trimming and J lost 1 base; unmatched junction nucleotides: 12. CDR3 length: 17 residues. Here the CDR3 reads CASSGGLGSGGQETQYF. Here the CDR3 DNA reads TGTGCCAGCAGTGGGGGCCTTGGATCGGGAGGCCAAGAGACCCAGTACTTC.

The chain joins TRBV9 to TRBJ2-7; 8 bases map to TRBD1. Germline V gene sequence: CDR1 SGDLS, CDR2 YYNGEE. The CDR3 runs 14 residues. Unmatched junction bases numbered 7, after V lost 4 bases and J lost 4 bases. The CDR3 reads CASSTGTGPYEQYF. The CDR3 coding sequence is TGTGCCAGCAGCACCGGGACAGGTCCATACGAGCAGTACTTC.

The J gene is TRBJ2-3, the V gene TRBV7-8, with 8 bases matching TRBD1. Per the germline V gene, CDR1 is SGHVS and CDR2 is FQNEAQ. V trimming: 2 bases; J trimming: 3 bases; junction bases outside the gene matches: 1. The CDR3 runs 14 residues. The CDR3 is CASSLNRGTDTQYF. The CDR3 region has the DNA TGTGCCAGCAGCTTAAACAGGGGGACAGATACGCAGTATTTT.

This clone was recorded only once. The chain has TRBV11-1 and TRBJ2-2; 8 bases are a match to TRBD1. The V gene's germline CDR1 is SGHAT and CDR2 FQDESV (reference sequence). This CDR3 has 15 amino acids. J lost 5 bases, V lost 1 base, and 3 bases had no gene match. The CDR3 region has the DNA TGTGCCAGCAGCTTAGGAGACAGGGGTACCGGGGAGCTGTTTTTT. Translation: CASSLGDRGTGELFF.

In DNA, the CDR3 is TGTGCCAGTAGTACGGGACTAGCGGGAGCATTGGGAGATACGCAGTATTTT. It encodes CASSTGLAGALGDTQYF. This chain connects TRBV19 to TRBJ2-3, with 14 bases lining up with TRBD2. Germline V gene data show CDR1 as LNHDA and CDR2 as SQIVND (reference sequence). This CDR3 contains 17 residues. J gave up 5 bases and V 4 bases, and 8 bases lay outside the gene matches.

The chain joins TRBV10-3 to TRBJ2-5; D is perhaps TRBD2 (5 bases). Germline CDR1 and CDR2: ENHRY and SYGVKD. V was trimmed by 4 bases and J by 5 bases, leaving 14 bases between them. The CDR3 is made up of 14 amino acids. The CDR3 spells CAISVSGYTETQYF. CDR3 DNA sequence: TGTGCCATCAGTGTTTCGGGGTACACGGAGACCCAGTACTTC.

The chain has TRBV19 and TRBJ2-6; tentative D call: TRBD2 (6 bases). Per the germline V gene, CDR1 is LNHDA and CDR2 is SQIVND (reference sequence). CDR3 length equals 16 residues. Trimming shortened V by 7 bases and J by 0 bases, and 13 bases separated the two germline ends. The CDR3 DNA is TGTGCCAGTACCCCCCGGGGGAGCTCTGGGGCCAACGTCCTGACTTTC. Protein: CASTPRGSSGANVLTF.

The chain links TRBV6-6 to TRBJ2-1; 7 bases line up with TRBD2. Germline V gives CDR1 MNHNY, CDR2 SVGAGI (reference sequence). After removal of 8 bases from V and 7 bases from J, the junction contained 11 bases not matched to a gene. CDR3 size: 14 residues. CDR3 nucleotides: TGTGCCAGCCTGGGGGGGTTCGGAAGGAATGAGCAGTTCTTC. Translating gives CASLGGFGRNEQFF.

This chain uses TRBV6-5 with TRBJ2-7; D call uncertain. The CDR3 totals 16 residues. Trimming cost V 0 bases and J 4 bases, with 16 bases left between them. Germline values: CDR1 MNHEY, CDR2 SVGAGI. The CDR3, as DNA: TGTGCCAGCAGTTACTCGATTGGTTCCGGTTGGTACGAGCAGTACTTC. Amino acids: CASSYSIGSGWYEQYF.

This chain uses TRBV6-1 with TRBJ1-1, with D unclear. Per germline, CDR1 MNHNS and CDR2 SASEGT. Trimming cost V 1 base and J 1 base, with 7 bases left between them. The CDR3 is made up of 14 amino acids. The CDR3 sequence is CASSEGTGNTEAFF. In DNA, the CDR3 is TGTGCCAGCAGTGAAGGTACGGGGAACACTGAAGCTTTCTTT.

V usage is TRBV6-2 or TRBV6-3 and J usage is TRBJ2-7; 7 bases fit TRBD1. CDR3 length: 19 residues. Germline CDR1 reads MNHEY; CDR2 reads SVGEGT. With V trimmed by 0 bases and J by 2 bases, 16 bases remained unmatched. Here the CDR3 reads CASSYSRTGQQTDPYEQYF. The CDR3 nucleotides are TGTGCCAGCAGTTACTCACGAACGGGACAGCAAACGGACCCCTACGAGCAGTACTTC.

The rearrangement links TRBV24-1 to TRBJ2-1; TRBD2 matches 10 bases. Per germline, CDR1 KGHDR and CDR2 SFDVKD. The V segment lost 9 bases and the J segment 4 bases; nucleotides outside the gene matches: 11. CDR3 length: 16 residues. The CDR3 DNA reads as TGTGCCACCCGAGGGACTAGCGCCACGACGTACAATGAGCAGTTCTTC. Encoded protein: CATRGTSATTYNEQFF.

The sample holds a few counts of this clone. Written as DNA, the CDR3 is TGTGCCAGTAGTATAGCCGGGGTTTCTGGGGCCAACGTCCTGACTTTC. Encoded protein: CASSIAGVSGANVLTF. The chain joins TRBV19 to TRBJ2-6, with D possibly TRBD2 on 5 matching bases. Trimming cost V 1 base and J 1 base, with 8 bases left between them. CDR3 size: 16 residues. Looked up from germline, CDR1 is LNHDA and CDR2 is SQIVND (reference sequence).

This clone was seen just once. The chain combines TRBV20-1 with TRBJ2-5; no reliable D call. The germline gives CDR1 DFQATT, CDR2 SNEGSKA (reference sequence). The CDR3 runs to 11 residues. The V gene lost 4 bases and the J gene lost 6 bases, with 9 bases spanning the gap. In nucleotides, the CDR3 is TGCAGTGCTATAGGAGACCAGACCCAGTACTTC. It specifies CSAIGDQTQYF.

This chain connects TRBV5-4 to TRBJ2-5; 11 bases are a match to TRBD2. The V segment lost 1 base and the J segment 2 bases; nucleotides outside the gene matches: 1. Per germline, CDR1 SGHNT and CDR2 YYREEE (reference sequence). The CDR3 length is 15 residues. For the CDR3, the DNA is TGTGCCAGCAGCTTGAGACTAGCGGGGCAAGAGACCCAGTACTTC. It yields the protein CASSLRLAGQETQYF.

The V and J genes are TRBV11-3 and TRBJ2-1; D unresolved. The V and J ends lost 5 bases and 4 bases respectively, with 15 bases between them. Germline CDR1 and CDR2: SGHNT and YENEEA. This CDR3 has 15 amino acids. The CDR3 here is CASSLGSSEYNEQFF. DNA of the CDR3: TGTGCCAGCAGCCTCGGGTCTTCGGAATACAATGAGCAGTTCTTC.

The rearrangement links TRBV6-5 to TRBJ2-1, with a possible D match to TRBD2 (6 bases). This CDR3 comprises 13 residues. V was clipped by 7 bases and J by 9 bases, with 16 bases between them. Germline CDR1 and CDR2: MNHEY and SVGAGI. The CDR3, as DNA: TGTGCCAGCACCGACCCCCTCGGGGGTGAGCAGTTCTTC. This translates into CASTDPLGGEQFF.

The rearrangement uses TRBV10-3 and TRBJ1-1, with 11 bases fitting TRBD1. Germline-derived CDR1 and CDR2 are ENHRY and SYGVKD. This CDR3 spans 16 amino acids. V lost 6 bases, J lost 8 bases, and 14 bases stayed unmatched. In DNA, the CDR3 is TGTGCCATCAGATCCGGGGACAGGGGGTTTGGCACAGAAGCTTTCTTT. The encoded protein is CAIRSGDRGFGTEAFF.

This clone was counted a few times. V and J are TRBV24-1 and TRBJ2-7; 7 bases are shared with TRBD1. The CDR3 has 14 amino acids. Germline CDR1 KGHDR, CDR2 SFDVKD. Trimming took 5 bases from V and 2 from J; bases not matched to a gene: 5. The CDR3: CATSANDRAYEQYF. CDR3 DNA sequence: TGTGCCACCAGTGCTAACGACAGGGCCTACGAGCAGTACTTC.

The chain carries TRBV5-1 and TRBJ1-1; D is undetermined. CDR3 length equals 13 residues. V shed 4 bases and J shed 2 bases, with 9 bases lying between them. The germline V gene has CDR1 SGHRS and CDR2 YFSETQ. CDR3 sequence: CASSRVSNTEAFF. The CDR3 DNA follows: TGCGCCAGCAGCCGCGTATCTAACACTGAAGCTTTCTTT. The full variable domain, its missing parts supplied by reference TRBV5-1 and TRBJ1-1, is KAGVTQTPRYLIKTRGQQVTLSCSPISGHRSVSWYQQTPGQGLQFLFEYFSETQRNKGNFPGRFSGRQFSNSRSEMNVSTLELGDSALYLCASSRVSNTEAFFGQGTRLTVV.